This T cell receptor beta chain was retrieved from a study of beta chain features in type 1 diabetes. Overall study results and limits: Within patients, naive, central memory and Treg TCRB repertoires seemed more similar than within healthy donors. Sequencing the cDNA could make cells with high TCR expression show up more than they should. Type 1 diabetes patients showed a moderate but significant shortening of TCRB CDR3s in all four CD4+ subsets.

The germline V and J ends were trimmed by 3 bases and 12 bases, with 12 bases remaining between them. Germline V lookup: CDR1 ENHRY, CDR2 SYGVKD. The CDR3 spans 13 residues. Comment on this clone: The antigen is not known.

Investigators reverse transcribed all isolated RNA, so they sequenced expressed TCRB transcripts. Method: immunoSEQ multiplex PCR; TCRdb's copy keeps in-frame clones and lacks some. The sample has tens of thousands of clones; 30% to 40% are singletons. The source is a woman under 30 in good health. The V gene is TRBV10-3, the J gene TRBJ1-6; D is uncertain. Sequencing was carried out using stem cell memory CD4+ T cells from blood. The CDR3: CAISEIAAIPLHF. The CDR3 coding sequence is TGTGCCATCAGTGAAATTGCGGCAATACCCCTCCACTTT.